This T cell receptor (beta chain) appears in the sequencing data of a study of blood T cell repertoires in COVID-19. In the study overall: Sample material is recorded as cDNA or gDNA derived from T cells, B-cell-depleted T cells, or PBMCs.

Recruits, aged about 18 to 90 years, lived in 20 to 30 US areas. Clinical histories supplied by participants themselves formed the basis of cohort assignment. V lost 4 bases to trimming and J lost 14 bases; unmatched junction nucleotides: 11. CDR1 MGHRA and CDR2 YSYEKL come from the germline V gene. The CDR3 is made up of 15 amino acids. Per the original methods: For nucleated cells, counts were estimated from reference gene primer amplification. Profiling relied on immunoSEQ multiplex PCR, and the TCRdb table lists in-frame clones only, not all of them. V, J and clone size are taken as reported in that table, and D and trimming were inferred from the DNA itself. The sample comprises under 250,000 clones, just under 85% of which are singletons, and about 1.3% rests with the top ten.

The V and J genes are TRBV4-1 and TRBJ1-6; 10 bases match TRBD1. The clonotype comes from a woman in her thirties or forties with acute COVID-19. Sample: PBMCs or T cells enriched from blood (not recorded which). In DNA form, the CDR3 reads TGCGCCAGCAGCCCGGGACAGGGGCCAACATCATCCCTCCACTTT. Protein: CASSPGQGPTSSLHF.